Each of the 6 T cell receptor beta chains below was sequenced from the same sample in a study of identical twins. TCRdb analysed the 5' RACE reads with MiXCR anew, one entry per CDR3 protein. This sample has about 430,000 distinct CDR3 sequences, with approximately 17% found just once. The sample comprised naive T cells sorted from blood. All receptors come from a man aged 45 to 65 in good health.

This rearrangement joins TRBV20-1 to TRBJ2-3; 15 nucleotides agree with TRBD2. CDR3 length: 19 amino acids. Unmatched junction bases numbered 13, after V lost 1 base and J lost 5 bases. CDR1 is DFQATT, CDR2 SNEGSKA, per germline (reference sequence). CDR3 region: CSARGIGLAGGPTGDTQYF. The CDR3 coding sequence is TGCAGTGCTAGAGGTATAGGACTAGCGGGAGGGCCGACCGGAGATACGCAGTATTTT.

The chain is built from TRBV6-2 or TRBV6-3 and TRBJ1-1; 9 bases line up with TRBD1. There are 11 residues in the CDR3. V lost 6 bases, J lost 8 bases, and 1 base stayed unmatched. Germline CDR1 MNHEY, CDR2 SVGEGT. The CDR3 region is CASRGTGEAFF. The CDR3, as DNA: TGTGCCAGCAGAGGGACAGGGGAAGCTTTCTTT.

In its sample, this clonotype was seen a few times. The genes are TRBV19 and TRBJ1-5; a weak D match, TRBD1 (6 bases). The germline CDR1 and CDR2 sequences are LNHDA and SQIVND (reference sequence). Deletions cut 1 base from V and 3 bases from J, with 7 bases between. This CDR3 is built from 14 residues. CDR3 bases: TGTGCCAGTAGTATAGGGGGACACAATCAGCCCCAGCATTTT. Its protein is CASSIGGHNQPQHF.

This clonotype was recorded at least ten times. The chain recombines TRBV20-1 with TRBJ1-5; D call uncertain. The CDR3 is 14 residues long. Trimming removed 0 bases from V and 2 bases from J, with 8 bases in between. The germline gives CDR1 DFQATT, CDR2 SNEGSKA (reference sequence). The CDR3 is CSAREGIGNQPQHF. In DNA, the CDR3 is TGCAGTGCTAGAGAGGGGATAGGCAATCAGCCCCAGCATTTT.

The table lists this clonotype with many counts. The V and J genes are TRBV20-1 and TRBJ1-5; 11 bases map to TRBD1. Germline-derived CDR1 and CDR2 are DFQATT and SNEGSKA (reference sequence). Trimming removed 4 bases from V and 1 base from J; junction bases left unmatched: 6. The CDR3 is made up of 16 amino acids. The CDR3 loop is CSATPGQGASNQPQHF. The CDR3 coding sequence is TGCAGTGCTACCCCAGGACAGGGGGCCAGCAATCAGCCCCAGCATTTT.

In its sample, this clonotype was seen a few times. The chain's CDR3 is CASSERSATNEKLFF. In DNA, the CDR3 is TGTGCCAGCAGTGAGCGATCGGCAACTAATGAAAAACTGTTTTTT. The chain links TRBV6-1 to TRBJ1-4; D is undetermined. This CDR3 comprises 15 residues. V shed 3 bases and J shed 0 bases, with 8 bases lying between them. Germline-derived CDR1 and CDR2 are MNHNS and SASEGT.